This T cell receptor (beta chain) was sequenced during a study of beta chain features in type 1 diabetes (dated by TCRdb to the late 2010s). For context, the study as a whole: No differences in mean age, gender distribution, total cell number or subset yield were found between patients and healthy donors. A total of about 110,000,000 sorted cells were examined across all samples, and a strong correlation was observed between cell number per subset and RNA yield. The study compared TCRB repertoires of sorted circulating CD4+ T cell subsets between recently diagnosed type 1 diabetes patients and matched healthy donors. Naive and central memory subsets were obtained from all 30 or so donors, but regulatory and stem cell-like memory subsets were isolated from only 8 patients and roughly 8 healthy donors.

From each donor, a single peripheral blood sample of around 120 mL on average was drawn into heparinised tubes. A BD FACSAria II and a panel including CD45RO, CCR7, CD25, CD127, CD95 and CD27 were used to sort naive, central memory, regulatory and stem cell-like memory CD4+ T cells. All sorted populations exceeded 98% purity. PBMCs were separated immediately by Lymphoprep density gradient centrifugation and were stained directly, without being cultured. So that batch effects would be minimized, each experiment stained and sorted samples in pairs, pairing one healthy donor with one patient. This clone was counted only a few times. This clone's antigen is unknown. No per-base quality is available; no much larger clone lies one base away. The entire isolated RNA was reverse transcribed using the High Capacity cDNA Reverse Transcription Kit, and thus expressed TCRB transcripts were sequenced. Deep immunoSEQ sequencing was performed on naive, central memory and regulatory T cell samples, with an average of roughly 3.5 million total reads per sample. After sorted cells were lysed in RLT buffer, RNA was extracted with DNase-treated RNeasy Micro or Mini kits, with the choice depending on cell number. To prevent cross-contamination, every cell subset was processed on its own, while patient and healthy donor samples were processed together. The immunoSEQ multiplex PCR was used to amplify TCRB sequences from cDNA, yielding 87-bp fragments that span the CDR3 region. Amplicons were sequenced on the Illumina HiSeq platform. The published analysis was carried out like this. PCR bias was corrected computationally using synthetic template baselines, and reads within Hamming distance 2 were collapsed, with unmergeable singletons discarded. Reads were aligned against IMGT so that V, D and J genes, CDR3 length and insertions or deletions at six rearrangement sites could be assigned. Clonotype counts were normalized to sorted cell number within each subset before computing true diversity and Gini coefficients with the tcR R package. The overlap coefficient, calculated on TCRB nucleotide sequences, was used to quantify repertoire sharing. Sourced from immuneACCESS, this table was stored by TCRdb with only in-frame sequences that have V and J called. A share of the clones is absent; for the studies checked, an unresolved V gene accounts for under half, and the remainder has no known explanation. The DNA gave D and trimming, while V, J and clone size come from that table. The table for this sample lists about 150,000 clones; about 8.5% of them were counted only once. About 0.6% of the sample goes to the ten largest clones.

CDR1 GTSNPN and CDR2 SVGIG are derived from the germline V gene (reference sequence). V is trimmed back by 2 bases and J by 0 bases, and the junction contains 7 bases that no gene match accounts for. From the cysteine up to the phenylalanine, the CDR3 has a length of 16 residues. Only CDR3 DNA is held: 48 bases, read in frame from base 1. Summary of the overall study and its limitations: At VDJ recombination sites, patients with type 1 diabetes made fewer insertions and deleted more nucleotides, a pattern implying thymic rearrangement abnormalities. Only small numbers of individuals were included in the HLA sub-analyses, which left unresolved whether HLA type had any influence on TCRB rearrangement. Shorter templates might be favored by PCR, yet because patient and control samples were amplified and corrected together, any such skew would affect both groups equally. Naive, central memory and regulatory TCRB repertoires appeared to be more alike among patients than among healthy donors. Because cDNA was sequenced instead of genomic DNA, activated cells with high expression could be over-represented, although the groups did not differ in activation or CD3 levels. A moderate but significant shortening of TCRB CDR3 length was observed in type 1 diabetes patients in all four CD4+ subsets.

The TCR sequence derives from a man aged 18 to 30 in good health. Rearrangement joined TRBV30 to TRBJ2-4; the junction holds 7 bases that match TRBD1. Sequenced sample: central memory CD4+ T cells from blood. CDR3 protein: CAWSRDRILAKNIQYF. The DNA reads as follows: TGTGCCTGGAGTCGGGACAGAATACTAGCCAAAAACATTCAGTACTTC.